Below, 14 T cell receptor beta chains from the same sample are listed, as sequenced in a study of CD8+ T cells in alopecia areata. Investigators isolated RNA and reverse transcribed it into cDNA to act as the sequencing template. Method: immunoSEQ multiplex PCR; TCRdb's copy keeps in-frame clones and lacks some. Here the sample spans about 290,000 clones, nearly 60% being singletons. Sample treatment: oral pan-JAK inhibitor, 5-10 mg twice daily. The sequenced sample was CD4+ T cells sorted from blood, obtained at week 24, from a patient treated with tofacitinib. All receptors derive from a human donor with alopecia areata.

Concerning this clone: Other nucleotide sequences from this sample produce the same CDR3. The chain combines TRBV27 with TRBJ2-7; no firm D call. V lost 4 bases, J lost 1 base, and 5 bases lay in between. The CDR3 sequence is 12 residues long. Germline values: CDR1 MNHEY, CDR2 SMNVEV (reference sequence). CDR3 DNA: TGTGCCAGCAGTTCCTCATCCTACGAGCAGTACTTC. This sequence encodes CASSSSSYEQYF.

This chain connects TRBV9 to TRBJ1-3; the D is unclear. Germline V CDR1 and CDR2: SGDLS, YYNGEE. The CDR3 loop spans 14 amino acids. V was trimmed by 2 bases and J by 1 base, leaving 7 bases between them. The CDR3 nucleotides read TGTGCCAGCAGCGTCGGTGTTTCTGGAAACACCATATATTTT. This encodes CASSVGVSGNTIYF.

The V and J genes are TRBV19 and TRBJ2-5, with TRBD2 as a possible D gene (6 bases). Looked up from germline, CDR1 is LNHDA and CDR2 is SQIVND (reference sequence). V was pared by 4 bases and J by 1 base, with 16 bases between. This CDR3 contains 16 residues. The CDR3 loop is CASSSKTSGLQETQYF. CDR3 bases: TGTGCCAGTAGTAGCAAAACCTCGGGACTCCAAGAGACCCAGTACTTC. The full variable domain, completed using reference TRBV19 and TRBJ2-5, is DGGITQSPKYLFRKEGQNVTLSCEQNLNHDAMYWYRQDPGQGLRLIYYSQIVNDFQKGDIAEGYSVSREKKESFPLTVTSAQKNPTAFYLCASSSKTSGLQETQYFGPGTRLLVL.

The rearrangement links TRBV5-6 to TRBJ2-7, with a possible D match to TRBD1 (6 bases). The V and J ends lost 0 bases and 13 bases respectively, with 20 bases between them. Germline-derived CDR1 and CDR2 are SGHDT and YYEEEE. The CDR3 extends over 14 amino acids. The CDR3 spells CASSLGGRQERLYF. In DNA, the CDR3 is TGTGCCAGCAGCTTGGGAGGCCGACAGGAGAGGCTCTACTTC.

The chain joins TRBV15 to TRBJ2-6; D call uncertain. The CDR3 totals 13 residues. Germline V gene sequence: CDR1 LNHNV, CDR2 YYDKDF (reference sequence). The ends were cut back, 4 bases at V and 4 bases at J, with 5 bases in the middle. The CDR3 protein is CATSNSGANVLTF. CDR3 nucleotide sequence: TGTGCCACCAGCAACTCCGGGGCCAACGTCCTGACTTTC. Using reference TRBV15 and TRBJ2-6 for the parts outside the CDR3, the full variable domain is DAMVIQNPRYQVTQFGKPVTLSCSQTLNHNVMYWYQQKSSQAPKLLFHYYDKDFNNEADTPDNFQSRRPNTSFCFLDIRSPGLGDTAMYLCATSNSGANVLTFGAGSRLTVL.

This clone came up a few times. The J gene is TRBJ1-2, the V gene TRBV25-1, with a weak D call TRBD1 (6 bases). Germline lookup yields CDR1 MGHDK and CDR2 SYGVNS. The CDR3 is 14 residues long. The V end was cut by 1 base, the J end by 2 bases, with 8 bases between. The DNA for the CDR3 is TGTGCCAGCAGTGAATTGAGGGGGAACTATGGCTACACCTTC. This encodes CASSELRGNYGYTF.

In DNA form, the CDR3 reads TGCGCCAGCAGTGCCAGCGGGACTTCCTACGAGCAGTACTTC. It codes for CASSASGTSYEQYF. The J gene is TRBJ2-7, the V gene TRBV5-1; 7 bases fit TRBD2. CDR3 size: 14 residues. Germline CDR1 SGHRS, CDR2 YFSETQ. V dropped 5 bases and J dropped 1; count of bases not matched to a gene: 6.

The chain employs TRBV29-1 and TRBJ2-1; the D gene could be TRBD1 or TRBD2 (7 bases each). This CDR3 is built from 14 residues. V was clipped by 7 bases and J by 4 bases, with 17 bases between them. Germline CDR1 SQVTM, CDR2 ANQGSEA. Written as DNA, the CDR3 is TGCAGCGCCGGGGGGACAGCGATATACAATGAGCAGTTCTTC. It specifies CSAGGTAIYNEQFF.

The V and J genes are TRBV29-1 and TRBJ1-2, with 8 nucleotides matching TRBD1. Germline assignment: CDR1 SQVTM and CDR2 ANQGSEA. V trimming: 2 bases; J trimming: 8 bases; junction bases outside the gene matches: 13. This CDR3 spans 15 amino acids. The CDR3 nucleotides are TGCAGCGTTGAAAGGGCGGACAGGGCCTTCGGAGGCTACACCTTC. As protein: CSVERADRAFGGYTF.

This chain links TRBV2 with TRBJ2-4, with D possibly being TRBD1 or TRBD2 (6 bases each). The V gene's germline CDR1 is SNHLY and CDR2 FYNNEI. Deletions cut 6 bases from V and 7 bases from J, with 22 bases between. The CDR3 has 16 residues. As DNA, the CDR3 is TGTGCCAGCAGCCGTAAGGGGGGCAGGGATGGGAACATTCAGTACTTC. Amino acid sequence: CASSRKGGRDGNIQYF.

This clone was seen only once. This chain links TRBV30 with TRBJ2-7, with a tentative D call TRBD1 (6 bases). The CDR3 contains 16 residues. The V gene lost 1 base and the J gene lost 3 bases, with 19 bases spanning the gap. The germline CDR1 and CDR2 sequences are GTSNPN and SVGIG (reference sequence). This CDR3 reads CAWSGKGVPGFYEQYF. CDR3 DNA: TGTGCCTGGAGTGGGAAGGGGGTCCCGGGATTCTACGAGCAGTACTTC.

The chain uses TRBV6-5 and TRBJ1-6; D is perhaps TRBD1 (5 bases). V shed 7 bases and J shed 9 bases, with 16 bases lying between them. This CDR3 contains 14 residues. CDR1 and CDR2 from the germline V gene are MNHEY and SVGAGI. The CDR3 is CASTLTRDSSPLHF. CDR3 DNA sequence: TGTGCCAGCACGTTGACGAGGGACTCTTCACCCCTCCACTTT.

This sequence joins TRBV5-6 and TRBJ2-7; 7 bases fit TRBD2. V shed 3 bases, J shed 4 bases, and the junction held 4 bases outside the gene matches. The CDR3 loop spans 13 amino acids. Germline V lookup: CDR1 SGHDT, CDR2 YYEEEE. The CDR3 spells CASSWRGGYEQYF. The CDR3 DNA sequence: TGTGCCAGCAGCTGGAGGGGAGGGTACGAGCAGTACTTC.

The chain carries TRBV18 and TRBJ2-3, with 7 positions matching TRBD2. This CDR3 is 15 amino acids long. Germline V CDR1 and CDR2: KGHSH, LQKENI. Trimming removed 6 bases from V and 4 bases from J; junction bases left unmatched: 10. The CDR3: CASSYGLGAPDTQYF. The CDR3 bases are TGTGCCAGCTCCTATGGACTAGGGGCGCCAGATACGCAGTATTTT.